This T cell receptor beta chain was observed in a study of blood T cells in healthy people across ages. Turning to the study itself: Per every two T cells, about one barcoded beta molecule was captured by template switching.

Donors each provided about 9.5 milliliters of peripheral blood. Extraction of total RNA produced a minimum of 5 micrograms from each sample. CDR1 KGHSH and CDR2 LQKENI come from the germline V gene. The CDR3 consists of 15 residues. Trimming removed 2 bases at V and 0 bases at J, with 10 bases between. Findings of the study overall: Older individuals had lower TCR beta diversity per million T cells (the decline was roughly linear).

It was with a sample-barcoded 5' primer and a J-beta primer mix that a second PCR of about 7 to 12 cycles was run. Each CDR3 protein gets one entry after TCRdb re-called the 5' RACE reads with MiXCR. The repertoire holds some 1.6 million distinct CDR3 sequences, with 30% to 40% as singletons. Comment on this clonotype: The antigen remains undetermined.

The sequencing input was blood. The chain links TRBV18 to TRBJ1-1, with a possible D match to TRBD1 (5 bases). The source of this sequence is a woman aged 25-40 years in good health. Here the CDR3 reads CASSPGGAMNTEAFF. The CDR3 DNA follows: TGTGCCAGCTCACCAGGAGGGGCGATGAACACTGAAGCTTTCTTT.